This paragraph reports one T cell receptor beta chain. Its antigen remains unidentified. Other nucleotide sequences in the sample specify the same CDR3. The length of the CDR3 is 15 residues. Germline values: CDR1 SGHRS, CDR2 YFSETQ. V dropped 0 bases and J dropped 4; count of bases not matched to a gene: 3. This record belongs to a study of shared clonotypes between healthy human individuals. Study-level points and caveats: Only blood underwent sampling, and tissue repertoires likely differ. Investigators expected sequencing depth to affect clonotype sharing among donors. Estimated richness values were generally larger in naive subsets than in memory subsets.

CD45RA+ naive and CD45RA-negative memory subsets were separated from CD4+ cells. Assay: immunoSEQ multiplex PCR; the TCRdb copy retains only in-frame clones and omits some. The sample lists approximately 2.3 million clones, approximately 93% seen once, with 0.35% to 0.5% in the top ten. The chain recombines TRBV5-1 with TRBJ2-7; 11 bases map to TRBD2. The receptor was derived from a man in his late teens or twenties in good health. Some clones in this sample may be carry-over from other donors' samples. Sequences were obtained from naive CD4+ T cells from PBMCs. This sample's subset: CD45RA+ positively selected. CDR3 sequence: CASSLGTSGSYEQYF. In DNA form, the CDR3 reads TGCGCCAGCAGCTTGGGTACTAGCGGGAGTTACGAGCAGTACTTC.